Only one count was recorded for the clone carrying this T cell receptor beta chain. The data belong to a study of blood T cell repertoires in COVID-19. Study details: Acute and convalescent COVID-19 samples came from the United States, Italy and Spain. T cells, B-cell-depleted T cells, or PBMCs supplied cDNA or gDNA.

After removal of 6 bases from V and 6 bases from J, the junction contained 8 bases not matched to a gene. Germline values: CDR1 MNHEY, CDR2 SVGEGT. This CDR3 is built from 15 residues. Authors' processing steps: By means of reference gene primer amplification, nucleated cell counts were estimated. Generated by immunoSEQ multiplex PCR, the TCRdb table keeps only in-frame clones and is missing some. Clone size and V and J calls were adopted from that table, with D and trimming inferred from the DNA. The profile covers some 80,000 clones, with 84% appearing a single time and 3.5% to 4% taken by the ten largest.

This receptor was identified in a man aged 45-65 years with acute or convalescent COVID-19. The chain links TRBV6-2 or TRBV6-3 to TRBJ2-1; 10 nucleotides align to TRBD1. The sequenced sample consisted of peripheral blood. The CDR3 here is CASSTGTGVTNEQFF. CDR3 sequence (DNA): TGTGCCAGCAGCACCGGGACAGGGGTTACCAATGAGCAGTTCTTC.